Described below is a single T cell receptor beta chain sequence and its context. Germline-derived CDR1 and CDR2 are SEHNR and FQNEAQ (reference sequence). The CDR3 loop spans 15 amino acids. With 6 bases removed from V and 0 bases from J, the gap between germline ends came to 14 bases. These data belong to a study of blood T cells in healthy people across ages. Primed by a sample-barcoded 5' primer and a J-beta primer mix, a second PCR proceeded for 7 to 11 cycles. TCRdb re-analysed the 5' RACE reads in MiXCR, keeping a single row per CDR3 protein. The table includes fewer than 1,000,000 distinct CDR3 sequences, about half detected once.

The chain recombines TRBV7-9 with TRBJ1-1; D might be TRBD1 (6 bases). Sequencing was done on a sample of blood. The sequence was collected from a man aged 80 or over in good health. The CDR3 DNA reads TGTGCCAGCAGACAGACAGGACGGATGAACACTGAAGCTTTCTTT. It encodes CASRQTGRMNTEAFF.